This TCR beta chain was captured in a study of blood T cell repertoires in COVID-19. Study details: Acute-phase and convalescent COVID-19 samples originated in the United States, Italy and Spain. PBMCs, B-cell-depleted T cells, or T cells were the source of the cDNA or gDNA that made up the material.

Authors' processing steps: Amplification from reference gene primers served as the basis for estimated nucleated cell counts. Profiling relied on immunoSEQ multiplex PCR, and the TCRdb table lists in-frame clones only, not all of them. The D gene and trimming were derived from the DNA, and the V and J assignments and clone size from that table. This sample has some 83,000 clones; less than 90% occur once, and the top ten carry 3.5%. Germline V gene sequence: CDR1 MGHRA, CDR2 YSYEKL. V was clipped by 2 bases and J by 3 bases, with 11 bases between them. The CDR3 runs 14 residues. The receptor was isolated from a man in his fifties with acute or convalescent COVID-19. This chain links TRBV4-1 with TRBJ2-7; possible D gene TRBD1, 5 bases. The sample comprised peripheral blood. CDR3 in DNA: TGCGCCAGCAGCCAATTCCGAGACAGCTACGAGCAGTACTTC. This encodes CASSQFRDSYEQYF.